The sequence of this TCR beta chain was determined in a study of blood T cell repertoires in COVID-19. Turning to the study itself: The United States, Italy and Spain supplied acute and convalescent COVID-19 samples.

The authors' processing: Scientists estimated how many nucleated cells there were by amplifying reference gene primers. Clones were read by immunoSEQ multiplex PCR, and TCRdb kept only the in-frame ones, dropping some. V and J calls and clone size follow that table, whereas D and trimming were derived from the DNA. The data hold roughly 78,000 clones, with approximately 84% observed a single time. This clone appeared a single time. Seattle-derived patients entered the study during active infection and were followed longitudinally. Per germline, CDR1 MNHEY and CDR2 SVGAGI. This CDR3 contains 15 residues. Losses at the gene ends were 6 bases for V and 5 bases for J; bases not matched to a gene: 7.

This chain links TRBV6-5 with TRBJ2-1; TRBD2 matches 10 bases. Input material: peripheral blood. This TCR derives from a man aged 45-65 years with COVID-19, enrolled during active disease. The CDR3 region is CASSRPGLANNEQFF. CDR3 DNA sequence: TGTGCCAGCAGCCGCCCGGGACTAGCGAACAATGAGCAGTTCTTC.